The rows below give T cell receptor beta chains drawn from one sample of a study of blood T cell repertoires in COVID-19. Libraries were prepared by immunoSEQ multiplex PCR; TCRdb keeps only in-frame clonotypes and omits some of them. The data show 99,000 or so clones, with roughly 80% seen just once and less than 20% held by the top ten. Sample: peripheral blood. These receptors were obtained from a woman in her sixties or seventies with acute or convalescent COVID-19. The CDR3 runs from the conserved cysteine through the conserved F or W. The D gene is left open where the match is weak. Only some rows state a clone size, as once, few, many or a class for expanded clones.

>TRBJ2-7|NA|TRBV7-9|NA
CASSRFGLGVDEQYF
TGTGCCAGCAGCCGCTTCGGCCTGGGCGTAGACGAGCAGTACTTC
>TRBJ1-5|NA|TRBV6-5|TRBD1
CASRGQGANQPQHF
TGTGCCAGCAGGGGACAGGGGGCCAATCAGCCCCAGCATTTT
>TRBJ1-5|NA|TRBV3-1/TRBV3-2|TRBD1
CASSQGQGPNQPQHF
TGTGCCAGCAGCCAGGGACAGGGTCCCAATCAGCCCCAGCATTTT
>TRBJ2-4|once|TRBV6-5|NA
CASRDPGDIQYF
TGTGCCAGCAGGGACCCGGGGGACATTCAGTACTTC
>TRBJ2-2|once|TRBV28|TRBD1
CASSFLDRPSTGELFF
TGTGCCAGCAGTTTCCTGGACAGGCCGTCGACCGGGGAGCTGTTTTTT
>TRBJ1-4|NA|TRBV29-1|NA
CSVEDRGGEKLFF
TGCAGCGTTGAAGACAGGGGTGGAGAAAAACTGTTTTTT
>TRBJ1-2|NA|TRBV6-5|NA
CASSYQDRRGGYTF
TGTGCCAGCAGTTACCAGGACCGCCGGGGAGGCTACACCTTC
>TRBJ2-1|NA|TRBV4-2|NA
CASSQEDGHNNEQFF
TGTGCCAGCAGCCAAGAGGATGGGCACAACAATGAGCAGTTCTTC
>TRBJ1-2|NA|TRBV9|TRBD1
CASSVAAEGAPYGYTF
TGTGCCAGCAGCGTAGCTGCGGAGGGGGCCCCTTATGGCTACACCTTC
>TRBJ2-7|once|TRBV9|NA
CASSVAGQGYPYEQYF
TGTGCCAGCAGCGTAGCCGGTCAGGGGTACCCCTACGAGCAGTACTTC
>TRBJ1-4|NA|TRBV5-5|NA
CASSQAVNEKLFF
TGTGCCAGCAGCCAGGCAGTTAATGAAAAACTGTTTTTT
>TRBJ2-1|few|TRBV28|TRBD1
CASSSTGQGTYNEQFF
TGTGCCAGCAGTTCAACGGGACAGGGGACCTACAATGAGCAGTTCTTC
>TRBJ2-2|NA|TRBV5-1|TRBD1
CASSLSTGGNGGELFF
TGCGCCAGCAGCTTGTCGACAGGGGGCAATGGCGGGGAGCTGTTTTTT
>TRBJ2-7|NA|TRBV6-5|TRBD1
CASSYRDRGSYEQYF
TGTGCCAGCAGTTACCGGGACAGGGGCTCCTACGAGCAGTACTTC
>TRBJ1-1|NA|TRBV6-5|TRBD1
CASSYLSGTGHTEAFF
TGTGCCAGCAGTTACTTGTCCGGGACAGGGCACACTGAAGCTTTCTTT
>TRBJ1-4|NA|TRBV5-1|NA
CASSSSSGGSREKLFF
TGCGCCAGCAGCTCTAGCAGCGGGGGGTCCAGGGAAAAACTGTTTTTT
>TRBJ1-3|once|TRBV27|NA
CASRGGAGEARNTIYF
TGTGCCAGCAGGGGGGGGGCGGGGGAAGCCCGAAACACCATATATTTT
>TRBJ1-3|NA|TRBV6-5|NA
CASSYDGVSGNTIYF
TGTGCCAGCAGTTACGATGGAGTCTCTGGAAACACCATATATTTT
>TRBJ1-5|NA|TRBV19|TRBD1
CASRGTAASNQPQHF
TGTGCCAGTAGAGGGACAGCCGCCAGCAATCAGCCCCAGCATTTT
>TRBJ1-1|NA|TRBV7-2|TRBD1
CASSSGQGARAFF
TGTGCCAGCAGCTCCGGACAGGGGGCAAGAGCTTTCTTT
>TRBJ1-4|NA|TRBV7-8|NA
CASSLVPGIDKLFF
TGTGCCAGCAGCTTAGTCCCGGGGATAGACAAACTGTTTTTT
>TRBJ1-2|NA|TRBV12-5|NA
CASGFLSTGGYTF
TGTGCTAGTGGTTTCCTGTCGACGGGTGGCTACACCTTC
>TRBJ1-2|once|TRBV4-2|NA
CASSRTDSMDGYTF
TGTGCCAGCAGCCGGACGGACAGTATGGATGGCTACACCTTC
>TRBJ2-5|once|TRBV6-6|NA
CASSYSPGDLQETQYF
TGTGCCAGCAGTTACTCGCCAGGGGATCTCCAAGAGACCCAGTACTTC